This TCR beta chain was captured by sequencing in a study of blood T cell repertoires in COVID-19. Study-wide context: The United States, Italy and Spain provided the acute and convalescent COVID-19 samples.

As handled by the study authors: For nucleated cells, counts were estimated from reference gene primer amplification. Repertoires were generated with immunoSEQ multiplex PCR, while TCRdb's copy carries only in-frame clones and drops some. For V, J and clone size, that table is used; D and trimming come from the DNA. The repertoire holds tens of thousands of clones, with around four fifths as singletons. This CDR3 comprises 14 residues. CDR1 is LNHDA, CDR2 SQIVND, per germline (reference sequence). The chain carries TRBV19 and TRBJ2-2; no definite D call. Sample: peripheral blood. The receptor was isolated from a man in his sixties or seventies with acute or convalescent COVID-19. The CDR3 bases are TGTCCCCCCCGAGGAGTCGGTAACACCGGGGAGCTGTTTTTT. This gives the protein CPPRGVGNTGELFF.